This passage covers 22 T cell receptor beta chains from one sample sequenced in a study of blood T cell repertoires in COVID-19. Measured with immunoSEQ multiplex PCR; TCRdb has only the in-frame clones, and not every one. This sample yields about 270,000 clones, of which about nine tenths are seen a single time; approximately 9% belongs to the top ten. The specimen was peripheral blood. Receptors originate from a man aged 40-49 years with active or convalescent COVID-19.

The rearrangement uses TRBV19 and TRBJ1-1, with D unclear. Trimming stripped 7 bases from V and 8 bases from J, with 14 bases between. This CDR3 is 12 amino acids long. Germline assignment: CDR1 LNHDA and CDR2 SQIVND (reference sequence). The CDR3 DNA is TGTGCCAGTATAGGCGGGGTTTCCGAAGCTTTCTTT. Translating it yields CASIGGVSEAFF. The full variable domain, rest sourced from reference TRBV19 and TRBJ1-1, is DGGITQSPKYLFRKEGQNVTLSCEQNLNHDAMYWYRQDPGQGLRLIYYSQIVNDFQKGDIAEGYSVSREKKESFPLTVTSAQKNPTAFYLCASIGGVSEAFFGQGTRLTVV.

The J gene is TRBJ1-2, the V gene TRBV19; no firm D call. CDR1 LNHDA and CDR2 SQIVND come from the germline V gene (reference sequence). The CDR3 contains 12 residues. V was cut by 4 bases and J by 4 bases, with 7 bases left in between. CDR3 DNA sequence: TGTGCCAGTAGTAGGGAGGGCTATGGCTACACCTTC. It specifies CASSREGYGYTF.

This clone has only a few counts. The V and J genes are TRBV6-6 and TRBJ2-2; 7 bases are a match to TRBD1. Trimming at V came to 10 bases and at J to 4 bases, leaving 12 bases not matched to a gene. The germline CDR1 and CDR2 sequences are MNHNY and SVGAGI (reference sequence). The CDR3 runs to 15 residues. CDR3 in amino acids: CATYTKTGTTGELFF. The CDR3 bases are TGTGCCACCTACACGAAGACAGGGACCACCGGGGAGCTGTTTTTT.

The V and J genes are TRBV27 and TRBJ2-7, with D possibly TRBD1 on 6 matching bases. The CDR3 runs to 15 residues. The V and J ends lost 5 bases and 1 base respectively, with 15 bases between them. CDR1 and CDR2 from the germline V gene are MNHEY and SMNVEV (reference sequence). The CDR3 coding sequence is TGTGCCAGCAGTCCGGGACAAGCCACATCCTACGAGCAGTACTTC. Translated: CASSPGQATSYEQYF.

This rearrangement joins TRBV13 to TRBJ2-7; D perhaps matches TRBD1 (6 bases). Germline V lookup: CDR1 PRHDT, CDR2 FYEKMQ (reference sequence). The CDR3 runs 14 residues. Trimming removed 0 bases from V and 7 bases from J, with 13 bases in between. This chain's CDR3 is CASSLGDTGREQYF. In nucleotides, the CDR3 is TGTGCCAGCAGCTTAGGAGACACAGGGCGGGAGCAGTACTTC. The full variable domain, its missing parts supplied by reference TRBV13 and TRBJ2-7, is AAGVIQSPRHLIKEKRETATLKCYPIPRHDTVYWYQQGPGQDPQFLISFYEKMQSDKGSIPDRFSAQQFSDYHSELNMSSLELGDSALYFCASSLGDTGREQYFGPGTRLTVT.

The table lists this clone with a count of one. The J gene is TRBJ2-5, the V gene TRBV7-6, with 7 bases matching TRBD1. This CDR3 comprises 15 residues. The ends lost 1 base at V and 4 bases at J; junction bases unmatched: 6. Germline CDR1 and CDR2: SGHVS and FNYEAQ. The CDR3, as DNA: TGTGCCAGCAGCTTAGGAGGCGCAGGGGGAGAGACCCAGTACTTC. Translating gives CASSLGGAGGETQYF.

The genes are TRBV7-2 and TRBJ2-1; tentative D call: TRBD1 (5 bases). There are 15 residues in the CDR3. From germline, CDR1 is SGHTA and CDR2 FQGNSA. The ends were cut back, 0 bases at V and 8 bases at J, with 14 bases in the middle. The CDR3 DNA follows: TGTGCCAGCAGCTTAGCGTGGGGCAGGGTCTATGAGCAGTTCTTC. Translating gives CASSLAWGRVYEQFF.

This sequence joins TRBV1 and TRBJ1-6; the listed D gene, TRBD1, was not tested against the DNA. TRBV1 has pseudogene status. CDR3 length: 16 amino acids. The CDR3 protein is CTSSQDRGWTNSPLHF. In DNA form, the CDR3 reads TGCACCAGCAGCCAGGACAGGGGGTGGACAAATTCACCCCTCCACTTT.

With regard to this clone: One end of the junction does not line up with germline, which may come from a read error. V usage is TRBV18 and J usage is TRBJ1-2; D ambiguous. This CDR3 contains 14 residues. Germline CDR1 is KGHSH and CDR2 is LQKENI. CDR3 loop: CASSPRENNDGYTF. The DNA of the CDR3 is TGTGCCAGCTCACCGCGGGAGAATAACGATGGCTACACCTTC.

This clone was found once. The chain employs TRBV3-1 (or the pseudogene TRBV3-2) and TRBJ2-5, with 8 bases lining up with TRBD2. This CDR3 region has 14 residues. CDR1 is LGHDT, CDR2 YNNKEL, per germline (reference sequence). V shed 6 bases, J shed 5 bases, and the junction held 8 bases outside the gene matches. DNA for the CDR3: TGTGCCAGCAGACTCAGCGGGGGTGAGGAGACCCAGTACTTC. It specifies CASRLSGGEETQYF.

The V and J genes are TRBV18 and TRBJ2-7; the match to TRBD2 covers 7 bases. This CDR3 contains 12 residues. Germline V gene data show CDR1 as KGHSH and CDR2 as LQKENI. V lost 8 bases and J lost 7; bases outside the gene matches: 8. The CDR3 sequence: CASRAGVSEQYF. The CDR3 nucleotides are TGTGCCAGCCGCGCGGGGGTGTCGGAGCAGTACTTC.

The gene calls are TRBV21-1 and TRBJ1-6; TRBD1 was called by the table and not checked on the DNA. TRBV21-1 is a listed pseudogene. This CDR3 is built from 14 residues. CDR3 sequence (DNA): TGTGCCCAAGACCCTCCAGGGCATTATTCACCCCTCCACTTT. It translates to CAQDPPGHYSPLHF.

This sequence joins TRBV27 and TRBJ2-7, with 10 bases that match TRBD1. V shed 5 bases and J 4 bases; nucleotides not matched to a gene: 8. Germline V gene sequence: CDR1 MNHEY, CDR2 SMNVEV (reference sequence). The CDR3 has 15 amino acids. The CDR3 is CASSITGQGIYEQYF. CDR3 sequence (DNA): TGTGCCAGCAGTATAACGGGACAGGGGATTTACGAGCAGTACTTC.

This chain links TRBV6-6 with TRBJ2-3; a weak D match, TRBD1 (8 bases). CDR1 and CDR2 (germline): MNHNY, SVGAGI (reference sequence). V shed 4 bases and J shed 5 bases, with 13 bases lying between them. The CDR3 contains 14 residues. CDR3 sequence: CASSFTGGEDTQYF. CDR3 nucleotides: TGTGCCAGCAGTTTCACAGGGGGGGAAGATACGCAGTATTTT.

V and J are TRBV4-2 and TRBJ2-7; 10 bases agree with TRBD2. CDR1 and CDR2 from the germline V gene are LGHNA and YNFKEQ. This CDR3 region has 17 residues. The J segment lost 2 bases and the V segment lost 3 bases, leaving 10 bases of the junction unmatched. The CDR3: CASSHLKLAGRAYEQYF. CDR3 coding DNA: TGTGCCAGCAGCCACCTTAAACTAGCGGGGCGAGCCTACGAGCAGTACTTC.

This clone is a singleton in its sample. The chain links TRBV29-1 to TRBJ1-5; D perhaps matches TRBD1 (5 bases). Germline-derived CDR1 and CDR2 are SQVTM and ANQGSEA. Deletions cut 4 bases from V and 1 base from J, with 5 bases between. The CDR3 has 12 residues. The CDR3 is CSVGQSNQPQHF. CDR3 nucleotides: TGCAGCGTTGGACAGAGCAATCAGCCCCAGCATTTT.

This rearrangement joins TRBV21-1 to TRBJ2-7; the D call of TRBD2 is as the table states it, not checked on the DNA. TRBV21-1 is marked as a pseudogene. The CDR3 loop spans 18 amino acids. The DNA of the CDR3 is TGTGCCAGCAGCAAAGGGCCAAGTCTGAACCCGGGGGGCGTGGAGCAGTACTTC. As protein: CASSKGPSLNPGGVEQYF.

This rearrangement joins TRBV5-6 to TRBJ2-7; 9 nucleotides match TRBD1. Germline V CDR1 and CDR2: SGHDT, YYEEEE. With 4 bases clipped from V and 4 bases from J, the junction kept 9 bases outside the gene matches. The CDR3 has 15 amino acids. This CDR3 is CASSTRGQGGYEQYF. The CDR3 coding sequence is TGTGCCAGCAGCACGCGGGGACAGGGTGGTTACGAGCAGTACTTC. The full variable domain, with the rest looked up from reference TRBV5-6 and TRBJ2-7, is DAGVTQSPTHLIKTRGQQVTLRCSPKSGHDTVSWYQQALGQGPQFIFQYYEEEERQRGNFPDRFSGHQFPNYSSELNVNALLLGDSALYLCASSTRGQGGYEQYFGPGTRLTVT.

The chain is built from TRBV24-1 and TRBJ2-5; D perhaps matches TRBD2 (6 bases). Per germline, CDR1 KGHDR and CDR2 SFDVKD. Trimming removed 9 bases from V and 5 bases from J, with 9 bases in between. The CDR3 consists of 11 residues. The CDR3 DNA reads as TGTGCCACCCAACGGGGGGAGACCCAGTACTTC. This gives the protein CATQRGETQYF.

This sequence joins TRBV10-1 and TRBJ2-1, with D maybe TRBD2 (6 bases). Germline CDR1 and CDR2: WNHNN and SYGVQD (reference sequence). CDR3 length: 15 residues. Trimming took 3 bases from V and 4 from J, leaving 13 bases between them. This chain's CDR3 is CASSETGRYYNEQFF. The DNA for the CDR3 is TGCGCCAGCAGTGAAACGGGGAGGTATTACAATGAGCAGTTCTTC.

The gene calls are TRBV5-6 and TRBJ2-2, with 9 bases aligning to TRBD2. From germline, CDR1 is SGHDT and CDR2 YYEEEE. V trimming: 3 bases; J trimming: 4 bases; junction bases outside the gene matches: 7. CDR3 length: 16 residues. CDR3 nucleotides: TGTGCCAGCAGCTCTTTAGCGGGGGCGGTCACCGGGGAGCTGTTTTTT. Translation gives CASSSLAGAVTGELFF. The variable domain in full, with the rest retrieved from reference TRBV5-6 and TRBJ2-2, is DAGVTQSPTHLIKTRGQQVTLRCSPKSGHDTVSWYQQALGQGPQFIFQYYEEEERQRGNFPDRFSGHQFPNYSSELNVNALLLGDSALYLCASSSLAGAVTGELFFGEGSRLTVL.

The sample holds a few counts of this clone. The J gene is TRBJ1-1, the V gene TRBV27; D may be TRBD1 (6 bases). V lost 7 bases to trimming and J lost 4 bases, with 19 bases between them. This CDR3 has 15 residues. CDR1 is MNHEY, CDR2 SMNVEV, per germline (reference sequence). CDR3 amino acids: CASNSNRAYRTEAFF. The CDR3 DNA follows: TGTGCCAGCAACTCTAACAGGGCATATCGCACTGAAGCTTTCTTT.